This is a list of T cell receptor beta chains from one sample in a study of response to subunit inactivated influenza vaccine. TCRdb itself ran the RT-PCR reads through MiXCR, one entry per CDR3 protein. Of hundreds of thousands of distinct CDR3 sequences listed, around 10% are singletons. The sample was also linked to a second study, of T cells expressing NK-cell markers.

Sequencing was performed on PBMCs from blood, taken on the day of vaccination. These receptor sequences come from a man aged 50 to 60 who received an inactivated influenza vaccine. CDR3s include the opening cysteine and the closing phenylalanine or tryptophan. The order of the fields is J gene, D gene, V gene, clone size, CDR3 protein, CDR3 DNA. A D gene is named only where the DNA matches it firmly. The size field is filled for only some rows; it gives once, few, many or a size class.

TRBJ1-3,-,TRBV7-2,-,CASSYQGAGNTIYF,TGTGCCAGCAGCTATCAGGGTGCTGGAAACACCATATATTTT
TRBJ2-7,-,TRBV12-3/TRBV12-4,-,CASRGVPYEQYF,TGTGCCAGCCGAGGGGTCCCCTACGAGCAGTACTTC
TRBJ2-7,-,TRBV12-3/TRBV12-4,few,CASRAGTGSTYEQYF,TGTGCCAGCAGGGCAGGGACTGGAAGTACCTACGAGCAGTACTTC
TRBJ2-7,-,TRBV24-1,few,CATSELGTSYEQYF,TGTGCCACCAGTGAGCTCGGGACATCGTACGAGCAGTACTTC
TRBJ1-2,-,TRBV30,-,CAWSPYSNYGYTF,TGTGCCTGGAGCCCGTACAGTAACTATGGCTACACCTTC
TRBJ1-5,TRBD1,TRBV7-2,few,CASSFYRGRNQPQHF,TGTGCCAGCAGCTTTTACAGGGGTCGCAATCAGCCCCAGCATTTT
TRBJ2-1,-,TRBV14,few,CASSLSAWNNEQFF,TGTGCCAGCAGCCTCTCGGCGTGGAACAATGAGCAGTTCTTC
TRBJ1-1,-,TRBV6-5,-,CASSYGRGDTEAFF,TGTGCCAGCAGTTACGGCAGGGGTGACACTGAAGCTTTCTTT
TRBJ2-7,-,TRBV20-1,few,CSARAPYEQYF,TGCAGTGCTAGAGCTCCCTACGAGCAGTACTTC
TRBJ1-2,-,TRBV28,many,CASSPLGTYYGYTF,TGTGCCAGCAGTCCCTTGGGGACATACTATGGCTACACCTTC
TRBJ2-1,TRBD2,TRBV10-3,-,CASTGTSVYEQFF,TGTGCCTCAACCGGGACTAGCGTCTATGAGCAGTTCTTC
TRBJ2-1,-,TRBV4-2,-,CASSQDRSANEQFF,TGTGCCAGCAGCCAAGATAGGAGTGCCAATGAGCAGTTCTTC
TRBJ1-2,-,TRBV10-3,-,CAISELDGYGYTF,TGTGCCATCAGTGAGTTGGACGGCTATGGCTACACCTTC
TRBJ2-7,-,TRBV7-9,many,CASSLVESYEQYF,TGTGCCAGCAGCTTAGTAGAGTCCTACGAGCAGTACTTC
TRBJ2-2,-,TRBV19,-,CASKGFSTGELFF,TGTGCCAGTAAAGGGTTTAGCACCGGGGAGCTGTTTTTT
TRBJ2-3,-,TRBV9,many,CASSVVAGTYTDTQYF,TGTGCCAGCAGCGTAGTCGCCGGGACTTACACAGATACGCAGTATTTT
TRBJ2-7,-,TRBV12-3/TRBV12-4,-,CASSRTFSYEQYF,TGTGCCAGCAGTAGGACATTTTCCTACGAGCAGTACTTC
TRBJ2-5,TRBD1,TRBV6-5,few,CASSYSGTGGETQYF,TGTGCCAGCAGTTACTCCGGGACAGGGGGAGAGACCCAGTACTTC
TRBJ2-5,-,TRBV19,-,CASSIGGSKETQYF,TGTGCCAGTAGTATCGGAGGCTCAAAAGAGACCCAGTACTTC
TRBJ2-3,-,TRBV12-3/TRBV12-4,many,CASSLGLVSTDTQYF,TGTGCCAGCAGTTTAGGTTTGGTGAGCACAGATACGCAGTATTTT
TRBJ2-2,-,TRBV15,-,CATSRDLVAAAAGELFF,TGTGCCACCAGCAGAGATTTGGTAGCGGCAGCAGCCGGGGAGCTGTTTTTT
TRBJ1-5,-,TRBV6-2/TRBV6-3,-,CASNSWRLGQPQHF,TGTGCCAGCAACTCGTGGAGGCTGGGTCAGCCCCAGCATTTT
TRBJ2-6,-,TRBV7-8,few,CASSLGLSLGANVLTF,TGTGCCAGCAGCTTGGGACTCTCACTGGGGGCCAACGTCCTGACTTTC
TRBJ2-7,-,TRBV10-3,-,CAISRQDHYEQYF,TGTGCCATCTCCAGACAGGACCACTACGAGCAGTACTTC
TRBJ2-2,TRBD1,TRBV7-9,few,CASSPGTVFGGELFF,TGTGCCAGCAGCCCCGGGACAGTCTTTGGGGGGGAGCTGTTTTTT
TRBJ2-2,TRBD1,TRBV20-1,many,CSARDPGTGFYTGELFF,TGCAGTGCTAGAGATCCCGGGACAGGGTTTTACACCGGGGAGCTGTTTTTT
TRBJ2-3,-,TRBV12-3/TRBV12-4,few,CASRLSRQSTDTQYF,TGTGCCAGCAGGCTTAGTAGACAAAGCACAGATACGCAGTATTTT
TRBJ2-1,TRBD1,TRBV12-3/TRBV12-4,many,CASSSGQGPYNEQFF,TGTGCCAGCAGTTCGGGACAGGGCCCCTACAATGAGCAGTTCTTC
TRBJ2-3,-,TRBV12-3/TRBV12-4,-,CASSLWRGRRTDTQYF,TGTGCCAGCAGTTTATGGAGGGGGCGCCGCACAGATACGCAGTATTTT
TRBJ2-7,-,TRBV12-3/TRBV12-4,many,CASSPTWTANYEQYF,TGTGCCAGCAGTCCCACGTGGACGGCGAACTACGAGCAGTACTTC
TRBJ1-4,-,TRBV12-3/TRBV12-4,few,CASSVQVTPPKLFF,TGTGCCAGCAGTGTGCAGGTGACCCCACCGAAACTGTTTTTT
TRBJ1-3,TRBD1,TRBV18,many,CASSQDRGNTGNTIYF,TGTGCCAGCTCACAGGACAGGGGGAACACTGGAAACACCATATATTTT